Listed below are T cell receptor beta chains from one sample, sequenced in a study of T cells after yellow fever vaccination. From the 5' RACE reads, TCRdb called clonotypes with MiXCR, one entry per CDR3 protein. The data show under 600,000 distinct CDR3 sequences, with 21% seen just once and approximately 16% held by the top ten. The specimen was PBMCs, collected 21 days after the first yellow fever vaccination. The receptors originated from a man aged 18 to 29 who received the YFV17D yellow fever vaccine. Each CDR3 is given with its conserved first and last residue. The D gene is left open where the match is weak. Some rows have no size entry. The others give once, few or many, or a class for an expanded clone.

V gene,D gene,clone size,J gene,CDR3 DNA,CDR3 protein
TRBV6-4,NA,many,TRBJ2-2,TGTGCCAGCAGTGACGGGGAAACCGGGGAGCTGTTTTTT,CASSDGETGELFF
TRBV6-5,NA,NA,TRBJ1-2,TGTGCCAGCAGTTTCGCAGACGGGGGATTTGGTGGCTACACCTTC,CASSFADGGFGGYTF
TRBV5-5,NA,NA,TRBJ1-1,TGTGCCAGCAGCTTTTCGCCTCCTGGAGCTTTCTTT,CASSFSPPGAFF
TRBV7-8,TRBD1,NA,TRBJ2-2,TGTGCCAGCAGCTTCAGGACAGGGACCGCGAACACCGGGGAGCTGTTTTTT,CASSFRTGTANTGELFF
TRBV6-2/TRBV6-3,NA,NA,TRBJ1-1,TGTGCCAGCAGCGAGGCGGACACTGAAGCTTTCTTT,CASSEADTEAFF
TRBV5-1,NA,many,TRBJ2-1,TGCGCCAGCAGCTTGGCCCTGGACGATGAGCAGTTCTTC,CASSLALDDEQFF
TRBV12-3/TRBV12-4,NA,NA,TRBJ2-3,TGTGCCAGCATCAGGCGGGGTACATTTATGACAGATACGCAGTATTTT,CASIRRGTFMTDTQYF
TRBV6-1,NA,few,TRBJ2-1,TGTGCCACCAGACGTTCCTACAATGAGCAGTTCTTC,CATRRSYNEQFF
TRBV20-1,TRBD2,NA,TRBJ2-5,TGCAGTGCTACACAGATAGCGGGGGGGCGAGAGACCCAGTACTTC,CSATQIAGGRETQYF
TRBV6-1,NA,NA,TRBJ2-1,TGTGCCAGCAGTGAGCAGAGGGTCCGAGGGTATTGGGAGTTCTTC,CASSEQRVRGYWEFF
TRBV20-1,TRBD2,few,TRBJ2-3,TGCAGTGCTAGAGGGAGCGGGGCTGGAGATACGCAGTATTTT,CSARGSGAGDTQYF
TRBV4-3,NA,NA,TRBJ1-5,TGCGCCAGCAGCCAAGATCGGTATAGCAATCAGCCCCAGCATTTT,CASSQDRYSNQPQHF
TRBV4-3,TRBD2,NA,TRBJ2-3,TGCGCCAGCAGCCGAGGGCGGGCTAGCGGGAAAGATACGCAGTATTTT,CASSRGRASGKDTQYF
TRBV3-1,NA,NA,TRBJ2-1,TGTGCCAGCAGCCTAGACATGAACAATGAGCAGTTCTTC,CASSLDMNNEQFF
TRBV5-6,NA,NA,TRBJ1-1,TGTGCCAGCAGCTTGTACCTTAAGGCAGCTTTCTTT,CASSLYLKAAFF
TRBV7-2,TRBD2,NA,TRBJ2-4,TGTGCCAGCAGCTTAGCCGGGACTAAAAAAAACATTCAGTACTTC,CASSLAGTKKNIQYF
TRBV20-1,NA,few,TRBJ2-3,TGCAGTGCTAGAAACACAGATACGCAGTATTTT,CSARNTDTQYF
TRBV4-3,TRBD1,few,TRBJ2-2,TGCGCCAGCAGCCAAGCGACGCCGGGACAGGGTTCTGGGGAGCTGTTTTTT,CASSQATPGQGSGELFF
TRBV6-5,NA,NA,TRBJ2-7,TGTGCCAGCAGTTACTCGTTCGAGACCTCCTACGAGCAGTACTTC,CASSYSFETSYEQYF
TRBV12-3/TRBV12-4,NA,NA,TRBJ1-2,TGTGCCAGCAGTCCAGGGGCCGGGGGCTACACCTTC,CASSPGAGGYTF
TRBV6-2/TRBV6-3,NA,NA,TRBJ1-5,TGTGCCAGCAGTTCCCTTCGAGAGGGGCTCGGGCCCCAGCATTTT,CASSSLREGLGPQHF
TRBV18,NA,NA,TRBJ2-5,TGTGCCAGCCAGGGAACGGGGCGCCTCCAAGAGACCCAGTACTTC,CASQGTGRLQETQYF
TRBV11-2,NA,few,TRBJ2-7,TGTGCCAGCAGCTCCTCCGGGACACTTCACTACGAGCAGTACTTC,CASSSSGTLHYEQYF
TRBV20-1,NA,few,TRBJ2-2,TGCAGTGCGGAAAAGGACAAAGCCGGGAACACCGGGGAGCTGTTTTTT,CSAEKDKAGNTGELFF
TRBV5-1,NA,few,TRBJ2-5,TGCGCCAGCAGCAACACGGTCGTCGGCGAGACCCAGTACTTC,CASSNTVVGETQYF
TRBV5-1,NA,NA,TRBJ2-1,TGCGCCAGCAGCTTCCAGACCTACAATGAGCAGTTCTTC,CASSFQTYNEQFF
TRBV18,TRBD1,NA,TRBJ2-4,TGTGCCAGCTCACCACCTACAGGGGGCAAAAACATTCAGTACTTC,CASSPPTGGKNIQYF
TRBV6-2/TRBV6-3,NA,NA,TRBJ2-3,TGTGCCAGCGGCTCGGCAGGGAAGACAGATACGCAGTATTTT,CASGSAGKTDTQYF
TRBV3-1,NA,NA,TRBJ1-1,TGTGCCAGCAGCCAAGTAGGCAGGGAAGCTTTCTTT,CASSQVGREAFF
TRBV5-1,NA,NA,TRBJ1-6,TGCGCCAGCAGCTTGGTCGGGGGGCTAGGTAATTCACCCCTCCATTTT,CASSLVGGLGNSPLHF
TRBV12-3/TRBV12-4,NA,NA,TRBJ1-4,TGTGCCAGCAGTCCCCCTCGGGGCCAGCCCTATAATGAAAAACTGTTTTTT,CASSPPRGQPYNEKLFF